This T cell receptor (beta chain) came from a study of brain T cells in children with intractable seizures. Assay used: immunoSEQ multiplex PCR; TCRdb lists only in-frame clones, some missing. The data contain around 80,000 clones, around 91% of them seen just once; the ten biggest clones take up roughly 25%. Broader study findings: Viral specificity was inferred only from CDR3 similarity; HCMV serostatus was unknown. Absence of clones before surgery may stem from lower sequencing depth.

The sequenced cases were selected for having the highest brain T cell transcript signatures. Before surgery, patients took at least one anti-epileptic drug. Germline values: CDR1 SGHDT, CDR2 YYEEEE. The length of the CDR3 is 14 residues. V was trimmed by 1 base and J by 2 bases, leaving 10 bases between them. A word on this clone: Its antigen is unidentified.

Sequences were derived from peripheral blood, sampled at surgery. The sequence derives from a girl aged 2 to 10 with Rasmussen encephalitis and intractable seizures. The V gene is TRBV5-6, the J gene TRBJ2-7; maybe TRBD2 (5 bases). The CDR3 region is CASSLNEGPYEQYF. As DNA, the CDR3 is TGTGCCAGCAGCTTGAACGAGGGCCCCTACGAGCAGTACTTC.